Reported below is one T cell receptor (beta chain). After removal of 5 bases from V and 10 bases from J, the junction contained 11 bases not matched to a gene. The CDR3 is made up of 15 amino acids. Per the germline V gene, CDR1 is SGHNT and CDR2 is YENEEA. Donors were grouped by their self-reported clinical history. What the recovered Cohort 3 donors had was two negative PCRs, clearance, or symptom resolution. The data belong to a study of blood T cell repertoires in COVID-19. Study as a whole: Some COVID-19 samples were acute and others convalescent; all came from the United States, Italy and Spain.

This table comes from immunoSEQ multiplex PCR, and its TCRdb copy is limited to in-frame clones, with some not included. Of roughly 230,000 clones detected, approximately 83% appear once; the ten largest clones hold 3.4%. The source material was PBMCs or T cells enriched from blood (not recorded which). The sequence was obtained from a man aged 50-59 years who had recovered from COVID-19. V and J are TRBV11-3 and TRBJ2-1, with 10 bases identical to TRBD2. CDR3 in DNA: TGTGCCAGCAGCATTTCTCGAGCGGGGGGGCGCGAGCAGTTCTTC. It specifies CASSISRAGGREQFF.